Presented here are 23 T cell receptor beta chains from one specimen sequenced in a study of shared clonotypes between healthy human individuals. Clones were sequenced by immunoSEQ multiplex PCR, and TCRdb holds only the in-frame ones, with some missing. The sample includes roughly 2.1 million clones, 90% to 95% of them seen just once. Naive CD8 cells lacked CD45RO, underwent positive selection for CCR7 and left out terminally differentiated effector memory CD45RA+ cells. Sequenced input: naive CD8+ T cells from PBMCs. These receptors all stem from a man younger than 35 in good health. Some clones in this sample may be carry-over from other donors' samples.

The chain links TRBV28 to TRBJ2-5; 7 bases align to TRBD2. J was trimmed by 1 base and V by 3 bases; bases with no gene match: 5. The CDR3 totals 15 residues. CDR1 and CDR2 (germline): MDHEN, SYDVKM. In DNA, the CDR3 is TGTGCCAGCAGTTTGATGACTAGCTTCCAAGAGACCCAGTACTTC. Amino acids: CASSLMTSFQETQYF.

This CDR3 is CASSEYPGLAGYSSYEQYF. CDR3 DNA: TGTGCCAGCAGTGAATATCCGGGACTAGCGGGTTACAGCTCCTACGAGCAGTACTTC. The chain employs TRBV2 and TRBJ2-7; 12 bases line up with TRBD2. Germline lookup yields CDR1 SNHLY and CDR2 FYNNEI. The length of the CDR3 is 19 residues. Germline trimming cut 2 bases from V and 0 bases from J; bases unmatched to any gene: 11.

CDR3 coding DNA: TGTGCCAGCAGTGAAGACAGGGGTGATGAAAAACTGTTTTTT. As protein: CASSEDRGDEKLFF. The V call is TRBV28, the J call TRBJ1-4; 8 bases fit TRBD1. The CDR3 extends over 14 amino acids. Trimming cost V 5 bases and J 6 bases; bases outside gene matches: 5. Per the germline V gene, CDR1 is MDHEN and CDR2 is SYDVKM.

In the case of this clone: Other DNA sequences of this sample code for an identical CDR3. V and J are TRBV28 and TRBJ1-1; D not resolved. V lost 2 bases and J 0 bases, leaving 4 bases between the germline ends. Germline assignment: CDR1 MDHEN and CDR2 SYDVKM. The CDR3 totals 13 residues. CDR3 sequence: CASSLLLNTEAFF. In DNA, the CDR3 is TGTGCCAGCAGTTTACTATTGAACACTGAAGCTTTCTTT.

The V and J genes are TRBV7-9 and TRBJ2-7, with TRBD2 as a possible D gene (6 bases). The CDR3 has 15 residues. Germline CDR1 reads SEHNR; CDR2 reads FQNEAQ (reference sequence). V was pared by 5 bases and J by 5 bases, with 19 bases between. The CDR3 reads CASSPNGAGWDEQYF. CDR3 nucleotides: TGTGCCAGCAGCCCTAACGGGGCGGGGTGGGACGAGCAGTACTTC.

The chain couples TRBV7-8 to TRBJ1-1; 7 positions agree with TRBD1. Germline values: CDR1 SGHVS, CDR2 FQNEAQ. The CDR3 runs 14 residues. Trimming cost V 5 bases and J 6 bases; bases outside gene matches: 9. CDR3 protein: CASSTDRVLSEAFF. The CDR3 DNA reads TGTGCCAGCAGCACCGACAGGGTTTTATCTGAAGCTTTCTTT.

This clone was detected once. The J gene is TRBJ2-2, the V gene TRBV4-2; 10 positions match TRBD1. The CDR3 sequence is 16 residues long. The V gene's germline CDR1 is LGHNA and CDR2 YNFKEQ. The junction had 7 bases not matched to a gene; V was cut back by 4 bases and J by 5 bases. The CDR3, as DNA: TGTGCCAGCAGCCTCCAGACAGGGGGCTCGACCGGGGAGCTGTTTTTT. It encodes CASSLQTGGSTGELFF.

The genes are TRBV30 and TRBJ1-5; a possible D gene is TRBD1 (6 bases). Germline CDR1 GTSNPN, CDR2 SVGIG (reference sequence). CDR3 length: 13 amino acids. The ends were cut back, 4 bases at V and 2 bases at J, with 9 bases in the middle. The CDR3 DNA follows: TGTGCCTGGAAGAAGGGGGGCAATCAGCCCCAGCATTTT. Residues: CAWKKGGNQPQHF.

The V gene is TRBV7-9, the J gene TRBJ1-4; no reliable D call. Trimming removed 1 base at V and 8 bases at J, with 11 bases between. This CDR3 is 14 amino acids long. The germline gives CDR1 SEHNR, CDR2 FQNEAQ (reference sequence). CDR3 region: CASSLGGYEEKLFF. The CDR3 nucleotides read TGTGCCAGCAGCTTAGGAGGGTACGAGGAAAAACTGTTTTTT.

With respect to this clone: Other DNA sequences within the sample encode an identical CDR3. The rearrangement links TRBV7-3 to TRBJ2-3; no clear D. CDR3 size: 14 residues. The germline CDR1 and CDR2 sequences are SGHTA and FQGTGA. Trimming took 2 bases from V and 0 from J, leaving 6 bases between them. The CDR3 DNA is TGTGCCAGCAGCTTAGGTGTTAGCACAGATACGCAGTATTTT. Its translation is CASSLGVSTDTQYF.

This chain's CDR3 is CASSPGRGGGYEQYF. CDR3 sequence (DNA): TGTGCCAGTAGTCCCGGACGTGGCGGGGGCTACGAGCAGTACTTC. V is TRBV19 and J is TRBJ2-7; the match to TRBD2 covers 7 bases. The germline V gene has CDR1 LNHDA and CDR2 SQIVND (reference sequence). This CDR3 has 15 residues. V shed 5 bases, J shed 3 bases, and the junction held 10 bases outside the gene matches.

DNA for the CDR3: TGCGCCAGCAGCCAAGTAATCCGGGACGGATACTACGAGCAGTACTTC. Translated: CASSQVIRDGYYEQYF. The gene calls are TRBV4-1 and TRBJ2-7; tentatively, D is TRBD1 or TRBD2 (5 bases each). This CDR3 contains 16 residues. Germline CDR1 is MGHRA and CDR2 is YSYEKL. Trimming took 1 base from V and 3 from J, leaving 16 bases between them.

Turning to this clone: Other DNA sequences within the sample encode an identical CDR3. J is TRBJ2-7 and V is TRBV11-2; 8 bases agree with TRBD2. With 5 bases clipped from V and 4 bases from J, the junction kept 1 base outside the gene matches. The CDR3 runs to 12 residues. Germline lookup yields CDR1 SGHAT and CDR2 FQNNGV. This CDR3 reads CASSRGGYEQYF. In DNA form, the CDR3 reads TGTGCCAGCAGCCGGGGGGGGTACGAGCAGTACTTC. Full variable domain (remainder filled in from reference TRBV11-2 and TRBJ2-7): EAGVAQSPRYKIIEKRQSVAFWCNPISGHATLYWYQQILGQGPKLLIQFQNNGVVDDSQLPKDRFSAERLKGVDSTLKIQPAKLEDSAVYLCASSRGGYEQYFGPGTRLTVT.

The CDR3 DNA is TGCGCCAGCAGCCAAGACGTTTTCCGGGACAACTATGGCTACACCTTC. Its protein is CASSQDVFRDNYGYTF. The J gene is TRBJ1-2, the V gene TRBV4-1; D may be TRBD1 (5 bases). V dropped 0 bases and J dropped 2 bases, with 13 bases sitting between them. CDR1 is MGHRA and CDR2 is YSYEKL in the germline V gene. The CDR3 is 16 residues long.

The chain carries TRBV19 and TRBJ1-2, with a tentative D call TRBD1 (5 bases). V was clipped by 5 bases and J by 3 bases, with 10 bases between them. The CDR3 spans 13 residues. Germline V CDR1 and CDR2: LNHDA, SQIVND (reference sequence). This chain's CDR3 is CASSHRSYYGYTF. Here the CDR3 DNA reads TGTGCCAGTAGTCACAGGAGCTACTATGGCTACACCTTC.

The sample holds one count of this clone. This chain joins TRBV25-1 and TRBJ2-3, with 10 bases matching TRBD2. The CDR3 covers 13 residues. Per germline, CDR1 MGHDK and CDR2 SYGVNS. The CDR3, as DNA: TGTGGCCTACTAGCGGGGATCACAGATACGCAGTATTTT. This translates into CGLLAGITDTQYF.

The chain recombines TRBV10-3 with TRBJ2-2, with a weak D call TRBD2 (6 bases). The CDR3 runs to 16 residues. V lost 3 bases, J lost 1 base, and 12 bases lay in between. Germline CDR1 reads ENHRY; CDR2 reads SYGVKD. The CDR3 here is CAISELGGMNTGELFF. CDR3 nucleotides: TGTGCCATCAGTGAATTGGGCGGGATGAACACCGGGGAGCTGTTTTTT.

V is TRBV4-1 and J is TRBJ1-2, with D maybe TRBD1 (6 bases). Germline values: CDR1 MGHRA, CDR2 YSYEKL. The CDR3 consists of 14 residues. V was pared by 1 base and J by 7 bases, with 13 bases between. CDR3 DNA sequence: TGCGCCAGCAGCCAAGCTGGGGGCGTTTCTGGCTACACCTTC. Protein product: CASSQAGGVSGYTF.

The chain combines TRBV28 with TRBJ1-1, with a tentative D call TRBD1 (6 bases). Germline CDR1 and CDR2: MDHEN and SYDVKM. This CDR3 comprises 14 residues. V was trimmed by 4 bases and J by 3 bases, leaving 12 bases between them. In DNA, the CDR3 is TGTGCCAGCAGTTCCCGGGACACTTACACTGAAGCTTTCTTT. It yields the protein CASSSRDTYTEAFF. The full variable domain, with the rest looked up from reference TRBV28 and TRBJ1-1, is DVKVTQSSRYLVKRTGEKVFLECVQDMDHENMFWYRQDPGLGLRLIYFSYDVKMKEKGDIPEGYSVSREKKERFSLILESASTNQTSMYLCASSSRDTYTEAFFGQGTRLTVV.

The chain employs TRBV27 and TRBJ1-1; a possible D gene is TRBD1 (5 bases). Germline V gene data show CDR1 as MNHEY and CDR2 as SMNVEV (reference sequence). Trimming removed 2 bases at V and 3 bases at J, with 16 bases between. This CDR3 contains 16 residues. CDR3 in amino acids: CASSLKSSRGHTEAFF. The CDR3 DNA reads TGTGCCAGCAGTTTAAAATCTTCCCGGGGCCACACTGAAGCTTTCTTT.

The rearrangement uses TRBV4-3 and TRBJ2-5; D may be TRBD1 or TRBD2 (5 bases each). Germline values: CDR1 LGHNA, CDR2 YSLEER. This CDR3 comprises 16 residues. V lost 6 bases and J 0 bases, leaving 17 bases between the germline ends. The CDR3 DNA is TGCGCCAGCAGTCCCTCTCCCGGGACGCACCAAGAGACCCAGTACTTC. Translating it yields CASSPSPGTHQETQYF.

The chain recombines TRBV19 with TRBJ2-1; 10 nucleotides align to TRBD2. CDR1 and CDR2 (germline): LNHDA, SQIVND (reference sequence). This CDR3 spans 15 amino acids. V dropped 2 bases and J dropped 7; count of bases not matched to a gene: 5. Here the CDR3 reads CASSISGLALNEQFF. CDR3 nucleotides: TGTGCCAGTAGTATATCGGGACTAGCGCTAAATGAGCAGTTCTTC.

The chain carries TRBV28 and TRBJ2-3; 9 positions match TRBD1. After removal of 8 bases from V and 2 bases from J, the junction contained 14 bases not matched to a gene. The germline V gene has CDR1 MDHEN and CDR2 SYDVKM. The CDR3 totals 17 residues. The DNA of the CDR3 is TGTGCCAGCGGAGCCCAGGGGACAGGGATTTACACAGATACGCAGTATTTT. Amino acid sequence: CASGAQGTGIYTDTQYF.